This TCR beta chain came from a study of blood T cell repertoires in COVID-19 (dated by TCRdb to 2019 to 2021). General notes on the study: Samples from collaborators originated in the United States, Italy and Spain and spanned both the acute and convalescent phases of COVID-19. The prospective study material was composed of cDNA or gDNA derived from T cells, B-cell-depleted T cells, or PBMCs. The dataset comprised deeply sampled blood TCRbeta repertoires from subjects exposed to, actively infected with, or recovered from COVID-19. The repertoires were made available in a free public database intended to serve as a resource for research on the immune response to SARS-CoV-2. Samples came from the ongoing ImmuneRACE study (first 160 participants) plus 1,254 subjects from 6 global collaborators. A de-identified subject ID, COVID-19 status, age in years and sex were almost always included in the sample metadata. Where available, HLA class I and class II types were taken from metadata supplied by the sample provider and were not determined by assay-based typing.

As concerns this clone: Its antigen is unknown. It has no much larger one-base neighbor in the sample; base qualities were not kept.

TCRbeta CDR3 regions were amplified from genomic DNA by means of the immunoSEQ Assay, a bias-controlled multiplex PCR. From the authors' description of their analysis: The number of nucleated cells in each sample was estimated from the amplification of reference gene primers within the assay. To quantify the absolute abundance of each unique TCRbeta CDR3 rearrangement, sequence reads were collapsed and filtered. For each sample, productive Simpson clonality was calculated as the square root of Simpson's diversity index over productive rearrangements. What TCRdb holds here is the immuneACCESS table cut down to in-frame rearrangements. Part of the clones is not present; checked against another copy, under half of the missing clones reflect an unresolved V gene, and the others are unexplained. Clonal size and the V and J genes are those of that table, whereas D and trimming came from the DNA. For this sample there are 80,000 or so clones; around 82% appear just once. The ten largest clonotypes hold roughly 7.4% of the sample.

The junction shows trimming of 5 bases on V and 2 bases on J, and the gene matches do not reach 7 bases of it. According to the germline V gene, CDR1 reads SGHTA and CDR2 reads FQGTGA. Reading from cysteine to phenylalanine, the CDR3 counts 16 amino acids. CDR3 DNA only is kept here, 48 bases in frame from base 1. Whole blood was collected in K2EDTA tubes by collaborating institutions according to the institutions' own protocols. For TCRbeta analysis, collaborators shipped samples in one of three forms: frozen whole blood, isolated PBMCs, or DNA extracted from either of those sample types. Beyond this particular receptor, the publication reports: Clinical and demographic metadata were provided uncurated, with the amount varying by source and participant.

The sequence is built from TRBV7-3 and TRBJ2-3; 10 bases in the middle match TRBD2. The sequencing input was peripheral blood. The source of this sequence is a human donor in a cohort sampled during active COVID-19. Read as DNA, the sequence is TGTGCCAGCAGCCAACGACTAGCGGGCATCACAGATACGCAGTATTTT. It is translated as CASSQRLAGITDTQYF.